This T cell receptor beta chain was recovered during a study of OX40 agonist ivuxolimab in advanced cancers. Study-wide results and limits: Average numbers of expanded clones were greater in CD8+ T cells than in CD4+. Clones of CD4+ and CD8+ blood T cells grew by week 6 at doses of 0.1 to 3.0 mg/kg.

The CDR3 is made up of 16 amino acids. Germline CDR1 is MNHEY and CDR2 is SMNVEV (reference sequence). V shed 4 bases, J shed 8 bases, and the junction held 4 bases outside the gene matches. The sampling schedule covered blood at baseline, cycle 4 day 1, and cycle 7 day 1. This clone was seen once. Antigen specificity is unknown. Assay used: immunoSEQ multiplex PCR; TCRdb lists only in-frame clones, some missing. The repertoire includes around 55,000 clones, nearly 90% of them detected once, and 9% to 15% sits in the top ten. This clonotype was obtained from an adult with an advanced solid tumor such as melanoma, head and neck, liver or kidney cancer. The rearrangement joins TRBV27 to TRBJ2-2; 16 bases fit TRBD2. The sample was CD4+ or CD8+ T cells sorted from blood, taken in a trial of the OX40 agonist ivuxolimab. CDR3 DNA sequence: TGTGCCAGCAGTTCGGGACTAGCGGGAGGGCGAGGGGAGCTGTTTTTT. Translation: CASSSGLAGGRGELFF.